Listed here is a single TCR beta chain. Its antigen is not known. CDR1 and CDR2 from the germline V gene are SGHNT and YENEEA. V lost 2 bases and J lost 8, with 10 bases in between. CDR3 length: 13 amino acids. Amplification used 60 Vbeta primers and 13 Jbeta primers. The repertoire was sequenced with immunoSEQ multiplex PCR; TCRdb's copy has only in-frame clones and lacks some. The top ten hold approximately 1.4% of the sample, which has some 190,000 clones, roughly 77% seen once. This entry belongs to a study of cytomegalovirus exposure and HLA in healthy donors. Study outcomes and limitations: What a later analysis reportedly showed was that an Asian-associated ancestry cluster had fewer N-insertions than the roughly 720-donor mean. The authors listed 150 to 200 TCR beta chains as cytomegalovirus-associated. According to reports, the classifier identified cytomegalovirus status with high specificity and sensitivity.

J is TRBJ2-4 and V is TRBV11-3, with a tentative D call TRBD1 (5 bases). Sequenced input: PBMCs. The TCR was taken from a woman aged 45-60 years in good health and CMV-seronegative. The CDR3 region is CASSLQGPDIQYF. The CDR3 DNA is TGTGCCAGCAGCTTACAGGGTCCCGACATTCAGTACTTC.